This TCR beta chain was documented in a study of T cell repertoires in cytomegalovirus infection (dated by TCRdb to the late 2010s). Background on the whole study: Recently identified HLA-C-restricted CMV epitopes, whose presentation resists viral immunomodulation, were targeted by peptide stimulations together with well-studied HLA-B-restricted epitopes. Because public TCR beta signatures pointed to carriage of CMV infection together with the matching HLA type, the HLA type of each donor mattered for the analysis. On the study overall, not on this receptor specifically: Cumulative frequency of public TCR beta family members discriminated carriers of CMV infection plus the relevant HLA type in this cohort and an independent approximately 370-donor cohort. The ex vivo response was dominated by HLA-C-restricted CMV-specific TCR beta clonotypes, and the single most frequent clonotype in two of eight donors was supplied by these HLA-C-restricted clonotypes.

V sheds 5 bases and J sheds 9 bases, leaving 11 bases between their ends. CDR1 is given as MDHEN and CDR2 as SYDVKM, both from the germline V gene. There are 12 amino acids in the CDR3, from cysteine to phenylalanine inclusive. Only the CDR3 part of the read is kept: 36 bases, read in frame from the first base. Sequenced using an Illumina HiSeq 1500. Clones were called with MiXCR by TCRdb after fastp trimmed the public reads at Q25, and only in-frame beta chains were retained. Entries that share a CDR3 protein sequence are merged under the most common genes and DNA. The sample table shows under 850,000 distinct CDR3 sequences, and around 30% are seen once. Together, the top ten hold 15% to 20% of the sample. Reading the label with the study, this specimen's treatment or condition is: in vitro stimulation with specific CMV peptide epitopes to enrich CMV-specific T cells. The table lists this clonotype with a few counts. Its recognized antigen is unknown. No much larger clone is present one base from it, and per-base qualities are unavailable.

The rearranged segments are TRBV28 and TRBJ2-1; tentative D gene TRBD2, with 7 bases matching. This TCR was sampled from a human donor in good health (CMV status not recorded). Some clones in this sample may be carry-over from other donors' samples. The sequencing used cultured PBMCs, collected from culture after CMV antigen stimulation. The CDR3 sequence is CASSEGEGEQFF. The nucleotides are TGTGCCAGCAGTGAGGGGGAGGGTGAGCAGTTCTTC.